A selection of T cell receptor beta chains follows, all from one sample in a study of shared clonotypes between healthy human individuals. Assay used: immunoSEQ multiplex PCR; TCRdb lists only in-frame clones, some missing. The sample lists about 2.3 million clones, 92% occurring once. Sequencing was done on a sample of naive CD4+ T cells from PBMCs. These receptor sequences come from a man aged 18 to 30 in good health. Some clones in this sample may be carry-over from other donors' samples. The CDR3 runs from the conserved cysteine through the conserved F or W. A D gene is named only where the DNA matches it firmly. Not all rows give a size; the values are once, few, many and, for expanded clones, a class.

clone_size j_call v_call d_call cdr3_nt cdr3_aa
NA TRBJ1-3 TRBV6-5 NA TGTGCCAGCAGTTACTCGAGGGGAGCCTCTGGAAACACCATATATTTT CASSYSRGASGNTIYF
NA TRBJ1-1 TRBV9 TRBD1 TGTGCCAGCAGCGTCCACCACAGGGGGCAGAACACTGAAGCTTTCTTT CASSVHHRGQNTEAFF
once TRBJ2-1 TRBV5-4 TRBD2 TGTGCCAGCAGCGCCCTAGCGGGATACGTCTATGAGCAGTTCTTC CASSALAGYVYEQFF
NA TRBJ2-1 TRBV5-5 NA TGTGCCAGCAGCCCGACAGAAAGCTCCTACAATGAGCAGTTCTTC CASSPTESSYNEQFF
NA TRBJ2-7 TRBV5-6 TRBD1 TGTGCCAGCAGCTCTGACAGGGATCTTCCCTACGAGCAGTACTTC CASSSDRDLPYEQYF
NA TRBJ2-7 TRBV18 NA TGTGCCAGCTCACCAACAGGCTACGAGCAGTACTTC CASSPTGYEQYF
NA TRBJ2-5 TRBV10-3 TRBD1 TGTGCCATCAGTGAGCCGGGACAGGTTTTTGGGACCCAGTACTTC CAISEPGQVFGTQYF
NA TRBJ2-7 TRBV9 TRBD1 TGTGCCAGCAGCGTTGGGACAGGACGCTACGAGCAGTACTTC CASSVGTGRYEQYF
NA TRBJ1-3 TRBV10-3 TRBD1 TGTGCCATCAGTGGGACAGGGCGCGGAAACACCATATATTTT CAISGTGRGNTIYF
NA TRBJ2-7 TRBV28 TRBD1 TGTGCCAGCAGCAGATCAGGGGGCAGGTCCTACGAGCAGTACTTC CASSRSGGRSYEQYF
NA TRBJ2-4 TRBV2 TRBD2 TGTGCCAGCAGTGTTGAGGGCGGGGGAGACTTC CASSVEGGGDF
once TRBJ1-5 TRBV10-3 NA TGTGCCATCAGGGAGACAGGAACCAATCAGCCCCAGCATTTT CAIRETGTNQPQHF
NA TRBJ2-3 TRBV14 NA TGTGCCAGCAGCCAATGGCTGAATACGCAGTATTTT CASSQWLNTQYF
NA TRBJ2-7 TRBV27 TRBD1 TGTGCCAGCCAAAATCCTGGACAGGGGTCCTACGAGCAGTACTTC CASQNPGQGSYEQYF
NA TRBJ2-1 TRBV30 NA TGTGCCTGGAGTCCGCTATCGAATGAGCAGTTCTTC CAWSPLSNEQFF
NA TRBJ2-3 TRBV6-5 TRBD2 TGTGCCAGCAGTTACTCTCCAGCGGGAGTTGCAGATACGCAGTATTTT CASSYSPAGVADTQYF
NA TRBJ2-5 TRBV28 TRBD1 TGTGCCAGCAGAACGGGACAGGGTGCGGAGACCCAGTACTTC CASRTGQGAETQYF
NA TRBJ2-5 TRBV5-4 NA TGTGCCAGCAGCTCCTCAATTGGGGTAGGAGGGGAGACCCAGTACTTC CASSSSIGVGGETQYF
once TRBJ2-7 TRBV6-5 NA TGTGCCAGCAGGTGGACAGTGGAACGGGGCGAGCAGTACTTC CASRWTVERGEQYF
NA TRBJ1-4 TRBV6-1 NA TGTGCCAGCAGTGAATGGTCAGGAAGAACGGAAAAACTGTTTTTT CASSEWSGRTEKLFF